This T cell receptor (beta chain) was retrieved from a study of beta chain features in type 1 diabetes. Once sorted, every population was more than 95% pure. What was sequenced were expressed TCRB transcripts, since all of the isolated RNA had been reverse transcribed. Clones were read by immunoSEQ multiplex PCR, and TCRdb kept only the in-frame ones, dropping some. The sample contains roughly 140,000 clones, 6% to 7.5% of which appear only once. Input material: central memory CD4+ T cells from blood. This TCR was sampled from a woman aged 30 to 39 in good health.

The CDR3 reads CASSTGTGLGTGDEQFF. The CDR3 region has the DNA TGCGCCAGCAGCACCGGGACAGGGTTGGGTACAGGCGATGAGCAGTTCTTC. The gene calls are TRBV5-1 and TRBJ2-1; TRBD1 matches at 9 bases. This CDR3 has 17 amino acids. Germline CDR1 reads SGHRS; CDR2 reads YFSETQ. V shed 4 bases, J shed 8 bases, and the junction held 16 bases outside the gene matches.